This T cell receptor (beta chain) derives from a study of cytomegalovirus exposure and HLA in healthy donors. In the case of this clone: What it binds is unknown.

Use of 60 Vbeta and 13 Jbeta primers characterized the PCR. This table comes from immunoSEQ multiplex PCR, and its TCRdb copy is limited to in-frame clones, with some not included. The table includes approximately 190,000 clones, 75% to 90% detected once. Study outcomes and limitations: On later analysis, the bulk of CMV-associated TCR beta chains appeared to be HLA-restricted.

Germline loops: CDR1 MNHNS, CDR2 SASEGT. Trimming removed 5 bases at V and 7 bases at J, with 14 bases between. The CDR3 sequence is 14 residues long. This TCR came from a woman aged 45-60 years in good health and CMV-seropositive. The rearrangement joins TRBV6-1 to TRBJ1-4, with a weak D call TRBD1 (6 bases). Sequencing input: PBMCs. Here the CDR3 reads CASSYMRGSEKLFF. CDR3 DNA: TGTGCCAGCAGTTATATGAGGGGGAGTGAAAAACTGTTTTTT.